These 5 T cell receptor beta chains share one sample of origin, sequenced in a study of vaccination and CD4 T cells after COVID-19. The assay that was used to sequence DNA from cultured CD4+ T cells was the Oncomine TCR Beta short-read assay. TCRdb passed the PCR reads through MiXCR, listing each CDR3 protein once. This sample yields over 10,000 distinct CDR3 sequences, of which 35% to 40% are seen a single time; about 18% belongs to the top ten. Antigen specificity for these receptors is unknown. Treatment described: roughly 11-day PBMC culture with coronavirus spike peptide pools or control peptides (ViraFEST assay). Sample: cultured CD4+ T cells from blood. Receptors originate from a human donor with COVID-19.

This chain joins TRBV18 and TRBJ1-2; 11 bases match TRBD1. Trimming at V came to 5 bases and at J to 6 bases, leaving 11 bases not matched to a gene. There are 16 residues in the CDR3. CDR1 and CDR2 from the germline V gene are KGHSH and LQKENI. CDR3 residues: CASSTGTGGRSDGYTF. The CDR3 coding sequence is TGTGCCAGCTCAACCGGGACAGGGGGGCGTTCCGATGGCTACACCTTC.

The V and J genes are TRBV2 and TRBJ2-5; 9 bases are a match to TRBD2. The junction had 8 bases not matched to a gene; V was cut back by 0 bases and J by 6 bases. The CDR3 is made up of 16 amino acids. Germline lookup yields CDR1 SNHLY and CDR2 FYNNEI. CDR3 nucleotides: TGTGCCAGCAGTGAAGCGACGGGACTAGCTACAAAGACCCAGTACTTC. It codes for CASSEATGLATKTQYF.

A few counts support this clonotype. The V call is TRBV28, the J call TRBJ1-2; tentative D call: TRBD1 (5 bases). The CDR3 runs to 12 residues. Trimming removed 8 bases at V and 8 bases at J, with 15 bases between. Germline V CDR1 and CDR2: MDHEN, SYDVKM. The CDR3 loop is CASGERQMGYTF. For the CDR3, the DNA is TGTGCCAGCGGGGAGCGACAGATGGGCTACACCTTC.

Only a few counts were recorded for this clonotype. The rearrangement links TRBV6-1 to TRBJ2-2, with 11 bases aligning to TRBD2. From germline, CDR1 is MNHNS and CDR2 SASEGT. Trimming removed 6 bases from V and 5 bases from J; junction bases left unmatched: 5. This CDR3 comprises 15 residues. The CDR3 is CASRTTSGGTGELFF. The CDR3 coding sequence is TGTGCCAGCAGAACCACTAGCGGGGGTACCGGGGAGCTGTTTTTT.

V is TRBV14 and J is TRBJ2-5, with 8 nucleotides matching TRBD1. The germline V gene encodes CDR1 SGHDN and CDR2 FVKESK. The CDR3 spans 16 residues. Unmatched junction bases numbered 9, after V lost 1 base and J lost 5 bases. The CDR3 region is CASSQVGQGARETQYF. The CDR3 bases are TGTGCCAGCAGCCAAGTCGGTCAGGGGGCGAGGGAGACCCAGTACTTC.